A selection of T cell receptor beta chains follows, all from one sample in a study of T cell responses to AZD1222 COVID-19 vaccine. Repertoires were generated with immunoSEQ multiplex PCR, while TCRdb's copy carries only in-frame clones and drops some. In the table there are some 100,000 clones, approximately 91% of which are singletons. Sequencing was performed on peripheral blood, taken on day 0 of AZD1222 vaccination. These receptors all stem from an adult in good health. Each CDR3 is given with its conserved first and last residue. The order of the fields is V gene, J gene, clone size, D gene, CDR3 DNA, CDR3 protein. A D gene is named only where the DNA matches it firmly. Size is omitted from some rows. Given values are once, few, many or a class for expanded clones.

>TRBV6-5|TRBJ1-6|.|.
TGTGCCAGCAGTTCCCCGGACAGCGAAAATTCACCCCTCCACTTT
CASSSPDSENSPLHF
>TRBV19|TRBJ1-5|.|.
TGTGCCAGTAGTCAGCCCCAGGGCGGCAATCAGCCCCAGCATTTT
CASSQPQGGNQPQHF
>TRBV19|TRBJ2-5|.|TRBD2
TGTGCCAGTAGTATCTTACTAGCGGGGGGACGTGAGACCCAGTACTTC
CASSILLAGGRETQYF
>TRBV28|TRBJ2-7|.|.
TGTGCCAGCAGTTTATCGGGCAGGGGCTACGAGCAGTACTTC
CASSLSGRGYEQYF
>TRBV11-2|TRBJ2-7|.|.
TGTGCCAGCAGCTTGGACAGCATTTACGAGCAGTACTTC
CASSLDSIYEQYF
>TRBV4-1|TRBJ1-2|.|TRBD1
TGCGCCAGCAGCCTCGGCAGGGACAGAGCCTATGGCTACACCTTC
CASSLGRDRAYGYTF
>TRBV10-3|TRBJ2-2|.|TRBD1
TGTGCCATCAGAGGGACAGGGGCCACCGGGGAGCTGTTTTTT
CAIRGTGATGELFF
>TRBV4-3|TRBJ2-7|.|TRBD2
TGCGCCAGCAGCCAAGAACGGCTAGCGGGCACACCCTACGAGCAGTACTTC
CASSQERLAGTPYEQYF
>TRBV5-1|TRBJ1-3|.|.
TGCGCCAGCGCCACAGACTCTGGAAACACCATATATTTT
CASATDSGNTIYF
>TRBV2|TRBJ2-5|.|.
TGTGCCAGCAGTGATCGACAGACCCAAGAGACCCAGTACTTC
CASSDRQTQETQYF
>TRBV4-2|TRBJ1-2|.|.
TGTGCCAGCAGCCTCTCGGAGGGGTCCTCGGAGTATGGCTACACCTTC
CASSLSEGSSEYGYTF
>TRBV6-6|TRBJ1-4|once|TRBD1
TGTGCCAGCAGTTTCACGGGACAGCCTAATGTGGAAAAACTGTTTTTT
CASSFTGQPNVEKLFF
>TRBV29-1|TRBJ1-2|.|.
TGCAGCGTTGAACGTTGGCGCAGGGATGGCTACACCTTC
CSVERWRRDGYTF
>TRBV28|TRBJ2-1|.|TRBD2
TGTGCCAGCGGCCGGCCTAGCGGGGCGGGTGAGCAGTTCTTC
CASGRPSGAGEQFF
>TRBV6-2/TRBV6-3|TRBJ1-4|.|.
TGTGCCAGCAGTTACTCCAGCGGAGAAAATGAAAAACTGTTTTTT
CASSYSSGENEKLFF
>TRBV28|TRBJ2-2|.|.
TGTGCCAGCAGTTTATCCCCCCCCGGGGAGCTGTTTTTT
CASSLSPPGELFF